Listed below are T cell receptor beta chains from one sample, sequenced in a study of T cells in Graves' hyperthyroidism and ophthalmopathy. A single record per CDR3 protein comes from TCRdb applying MiXCR to the multiplex PCR reads. Of about 340,000 distinct CDR3 sequences listed, about 18% are singletons. Sequenced sample: blood. These receptors were obtained from a woman in her 50s with Graves' hyperthyroidism. CDR3s leave out the opening cysteine and the closing phenylalanine or tryptophan. D genes are given only for firm matches. Clone size, where shown, is once, few, many, or a class for clones that have expanded.

clone size	V gene	D gene	CDR3 protein
many	TRBV2	NA	ASMVRLNTEAF
many	TRBV30	TRBD2	AWSSSGGAGETQY
many	TRBV6-1	TRBD1	ASSEIPGQGMNTEAF
NA	TRBV7-9	NA	ASSARPGGPLNTGAF
many	TRBV28	TRBD1	ASSEAGTENTEAF
many	TRBV28	NA	ASSRSDYSYNEQF
NA	TRBV3-1	NA	ASTPRGAFTGEQY
many	TRBV5-5	NA	ASSRTTLTETQY
few	TRBV20-1	NA	SASSAGPQETQY
NA	TRBV25-1	NA	ASSEGHLNEQF
NA	TRBV7-8	TRBD1	ASSPRDRLMNTEAF
many	TRBV12-3/TRBV12-4	TRBD1	ASSPAAQGAWTEAF
NA	TRBV5-4	NA	ASSPRDGTRELF
many	TRBV6-2/TRBV6-3	NA	ASGPDGNSPLH
NA	TRBV4-1	NA	ASSQDRARLGYT
NA	TRBV5-6	TRBD2	ASSSPGTSGRETQY
NA	TRBV7-9	NA	ASSLEAGLNTEAF
NA	TRBV11-2	NA	ASSLDRKGEF
few	TRBV7-2	TRBD1	ASSLESAGGIGYT
few	TRBV19	TRBD1	ASSISSGTGIEQY
many	TRBV7-6	NA	ASSLGQFGYTGELF
few	TRBV10-3	TRBD1	AISKTWTGSNYGYT
NA	TRBV29-1	NA	SVKGQLGDEQF
NA	TRBV30	NA	AWSPRGGETQY
NA	TRBV19	NA	ASRIPGADTQY
NA	TRBV5-1	NA	ASSLEVGADTQY
few	TRBV7-2	NA	ASRVGDPTDTQY
many	TRBV2	NA	ASSGWASNQPQH
NA	TRBV5-1	NA	ASSNGPKNTEAF
many	TRBV20-1	TRBD2	SAPTLAGGPGTQY
few	TRBV2	NA	ASSRVGVRGTEAF
NA	TRBV14	NA	ASSHSAGTGELF
many	TRBV12-3/TRBV12-4	NA	ASSLRGVDYGYT
NA	TRBV18	NA	ASSPPSRNTGELF
few	TRBV10-3	TRBD2	AISLGTSGYEQY
few	TRBV7-3	NA	ASSLNPASSYNEQF
NA	TRBV4-1	TRBD2	ASSQEWTSGVVEQF
NA	TRBV12-3/TRBV12-4	NA	ASRPFAQNTRELF
many	TRBV30	NA	AWRDYNEQF
NA	TRBV20-1	TRBD1	SARDYIGTGGSYGYT
few	TRBV28	NA	ASAGPIRFGANVLT
few	TRBV30	NA	AWIPARGALGTQY
many	TRBV7-2	NA	ASSPGRENTNEQF
many	TRBV2	NA	ASRGLAFYGYT
many	TRBV6-1	TRBD2	ASSRAGLALSTDTQY
many	TRBV7-9	TRBD2	ASSAGSGRADTQY
many	TRBV2	NA	ASRGDSKETQY